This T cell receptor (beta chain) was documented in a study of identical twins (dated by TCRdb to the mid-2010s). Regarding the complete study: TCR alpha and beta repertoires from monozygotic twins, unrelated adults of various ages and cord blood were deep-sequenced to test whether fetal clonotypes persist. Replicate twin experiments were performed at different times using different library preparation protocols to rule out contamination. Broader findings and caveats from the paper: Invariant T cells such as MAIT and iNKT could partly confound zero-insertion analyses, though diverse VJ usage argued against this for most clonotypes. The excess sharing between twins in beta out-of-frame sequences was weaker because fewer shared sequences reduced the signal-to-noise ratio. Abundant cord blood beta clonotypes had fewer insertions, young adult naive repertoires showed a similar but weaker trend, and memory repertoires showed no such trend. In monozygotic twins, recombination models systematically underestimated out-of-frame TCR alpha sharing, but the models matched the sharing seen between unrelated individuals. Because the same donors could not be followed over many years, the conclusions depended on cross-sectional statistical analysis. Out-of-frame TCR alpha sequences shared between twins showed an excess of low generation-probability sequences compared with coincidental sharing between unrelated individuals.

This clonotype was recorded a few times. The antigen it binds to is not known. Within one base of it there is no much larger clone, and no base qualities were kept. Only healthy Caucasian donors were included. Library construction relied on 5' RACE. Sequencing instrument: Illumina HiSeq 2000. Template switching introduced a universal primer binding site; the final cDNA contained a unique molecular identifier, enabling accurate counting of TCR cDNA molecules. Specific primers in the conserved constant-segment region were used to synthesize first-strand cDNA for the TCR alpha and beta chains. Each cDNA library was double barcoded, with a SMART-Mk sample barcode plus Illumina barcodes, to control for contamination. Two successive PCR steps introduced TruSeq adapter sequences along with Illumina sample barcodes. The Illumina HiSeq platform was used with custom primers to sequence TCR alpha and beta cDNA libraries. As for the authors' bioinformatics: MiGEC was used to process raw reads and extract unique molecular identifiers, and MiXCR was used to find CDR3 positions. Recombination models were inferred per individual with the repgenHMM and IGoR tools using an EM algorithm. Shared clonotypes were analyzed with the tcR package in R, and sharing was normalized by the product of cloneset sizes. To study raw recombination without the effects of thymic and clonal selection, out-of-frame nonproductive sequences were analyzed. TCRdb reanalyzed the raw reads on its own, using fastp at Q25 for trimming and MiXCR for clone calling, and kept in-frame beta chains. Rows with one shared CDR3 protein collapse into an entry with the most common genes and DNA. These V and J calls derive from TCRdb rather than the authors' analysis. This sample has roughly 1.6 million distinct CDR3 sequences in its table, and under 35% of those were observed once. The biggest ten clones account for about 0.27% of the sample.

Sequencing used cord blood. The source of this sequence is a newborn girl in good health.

CDR3 loop: CASSQKNQPQHF. The nucleotide sequence is given as TGTGCCAGCAGCCAAAAAAATCAGCCCCAGCATTTT. This chain is built from TRBV4-2 and TRBJ1-5; too little of a D gene remains to name it. The germline V gene sets CDR1 to LGHNA and CDR2 to YNFKEQ. Relative to germline, V is 2 bases shorter and J is 4 bases shorter, with 3 bases between their ends. Counted from cysteine to phenylalanine, this CDR3 has 12 amino acids. Of the read, only the CDR3 DNA is kept; its 36 bases are in frame from base 1.